The rows below give T cell receptor beta chains drawn from one sample of a study of beta chain features in type 1 diabetes. Method: immunoSEQ multiplex PCR; TCRdb's copy keeps in-frame clones and lacks some. The sample yields roughly 330,000 clones, roughly 11% seen once. Sequencing input: naive CD4+ T cells from blood. These receptors all stem from a woman aged 30 to 39 in good health. Each CDR3 is given with its conserved first and last residue. The order of the fields is D gene, J gene, clone size, V gene, CDR3 protein, CDR3 DNA. D genes are given only for firm matches. The size of a clone is reported for some rows only, either as once, few or many, or as a class for expanded clones.

>NA|TRBJ2-1|few|TRBV20-1
CSALQGNEQFF
TGCAGTGCTTTACAGGGCAATGAGCAGTTCTTC
>NA|TRBJ2-6|NA|TRBV10-3
CAIQAPAGSGANVLTF
TGTGCCATCCAAGCCCCGGCGGGGTCTGGGGCCAACGTCCTGACTTTC
>NA|TRBJ2-3|NA|TRBV5-1
CASSFLVTIPDTQYF
TGCGCCAGCAGCTTTCTAGTTACGATTCCAGATACGCAGTATTTT
>NA|TRBJ2-1|NA|TRBV7-9
CASGWGVASSYNEQFF
TGTGCCAGCGGTTGGGGAGTTGCCTCTTCCTACAATGAGCAGTTCTTC
>NA|TRBJ2-1|NA|TRBV18
CASSPLSVGSGNEQFF
TGTGCCAGCTCACCTTTATCCGTCGGGAGTGGAAATGAGCAGTTCTTC
>NA|TRBJ2-3|few|TRBV7-9
CASSQQDTQYF
TGTGCCAGCAGCCAACAGGATACGCAGTATTTT
>NA|TRBJ2-7|NA|TRBV20-1
CSALTSYEQYF
TGCAGTGCGTTGACTAGTTACGAGCAGTACTTC
>NA|TRBJ2-4|NA|TRBV5-1
CASSPGTEGDIQYF
TGCGCCAGCAGCCCGGGGACCGAGGGGGACATTCAGTACTTC
>NA|TRBJ1-5|few|TRBV11-2
CASSLGRNQPQHF
TGTGCCAGCAGCTTAGGGCGCAATCAGCCCCAGCATTTT
>NA|TRBJ2-2|few|TRBV29-1
CSVVQQGAPGAGELFF
TGCAGCGTTGTGCAACAGGGCGCCCCCGGCGCCGGGGAGCTGTTTTTT
>NA|TRBJ1-1|few|TRBV5-1
CASSALRQMNTEAFF
TGCGCCAGCAGCGCCTTAAGACAGATGAACACTGAAGCTTTCTTT
>NA|TRBJ2-5|NA|TRBV6-6
CASSYSTPGTSETQYF
TGTGCCAGCAGTTACTCTACCCCCGGGACTTCAGAGACCCAGTACTTC
>TRBD2|TRBJ2-3|NA|TRBV7-3
CASSSGLAGGTDTQYF
TGTGCCAGCAGCTCGGGACTAGCGGGAGGCACAGATACGCAGTATTTT
>TRBD2|TRBJ2-1|few|TRBV7-9
CASSFRGSGRAPYNEQFF
TGTGCCAGCAGCTTTCGGGGTAGCGGGAGGGCCCCTTACAATGAGCAGTTCTTC
>TRBD1|TRBJ1-2|few|TRBV2
CASSTTGGYGYTF
TGTGCCAGCAGTACGACAGGGGGCTATGGCTACACCTTC
>NA|TRBJ1-5|many|TRBV29-1
CSVVRGCQPQHF
TGCAGCGTTGTGCGAGGGTGTCAGCCCCAGCATTTT
>TRBD1|TRBJ2-7|NA|TRBV4-2
CASSQGQGTYEQYF
TGTGCCAGCAGCCAAGGACAGGGAACCTACGAGCAGTACTTC
>TRBD1|TRBJ1-5|few|TRBV28
CASSSRQGANQPQHF
TGTGCCAGCAGTTCCAGACAGGGGGCGAATCAGCCCCAGCATTTT
>NA|TRBJ2-7|few|TRBV6-6
CASSYPERDYYEQYF
TGTGCCAGCAGTTACCCCGAGCGCGACTACTACGAGCAGTACTTC
>TRBD2|TRBJ2-1|few|TRBV6-5
CASRGLVSYNEQFF
TGTGCCAGCAGGGGACTAGTCTCCTACAATGAGCAGTTCTTC
>NA|TRBJ2-5|few|TRBV28
CASSSTWRGMETQYF
TGTGCCAGCAGTTCCACCTGGCGGGGTATGGAGACCCAGTACTTC
>NA|TRBJ1-2|few|TRBV4-2
CASSPISDPGGANYGYTF
TGTGCCAGCAGCCCCATTTCGGACCCTGGAGGGGCGAACTATGGCTACACCTTC
>TRBD1|TRBJ2-7|few|TRBV27
CASRARGFGYEQYF
TGTGCCAGCAGGGCCAGGGGGTTTGGTTACGAGCAGTACTTC
>NA|TRBJ2-3|NA|TRBV7-3
CASSSGQTSTDTQYF
TGTGCCAGCAGCTCTGGACAGACTAGCACAGATACGCAGTATTTT
>TRBD1|TRBJ2-7|few|TRBV7-2
CASSLVGPSGGVLYF
TGTGCCAGCAGCTTAGTAGGACCGTCAGGGGGCGTTCTGTACTTC
>TRBD1|TRBJ2-7|few|TRBV28
CASSFTGTGNYEQYF
TGTGCCAGCAGTTTTACCGGGACAGGCAACTACGAGCAGTACTTC